What follows is one TCR beta chain and its context. This CDR3 region has 13 residues. Germline CDR1 reads ENHRY; CDR2 reads SYGVKD. Trimming left V 8 bases short and J 6 bases short, with 13 bases between. Original analysis: The authors estimated nucleated cell counts from reference gene primer amplification. Assay used: immunoSEQ multiplex PCR; TCRdb lists only in-frame clones, some missing. V and J calls and clone size follow that table, whereas D and trimming were derived from the DNA. The sample shows some 300,000 clones, 88% of them seen only once. These data originate in a study of blood T cell repertoires in COVID-19. For the study at large: Acute-phase and convalescent COVID-19 samples originated in the United States, Italy and Spain.

The chain uses TRBV10-3 and TRBJ2-2; a possible D gene is TRBD2 (6 bases). This TCR was recovered from a woman in her 30s who had recovered from COVID-19. The sample taken for sequencing was PBMCs or T cells enriched from blood (not recorded which). The CDR3 is CAIGTLVAGELFF. DNA of the CDR3: TGTGCCATCGGGACTCTGGTCGCCGGGGAGCTGTTTTTT.